This T cell receptor beta chain was observed in a study of STAT3 mutations in large granular lymphocyte leukemia. Note on this clone: What it recognizes is unknown.

Trimming at V came to 4 bases and at J to 5 bases, leaving 7 bases not matched to a gene. Germline-derived CDR1 and CDR2 are SGHRS and YFSETQ. CDR3 length: 14 residues. Study-level findings and limits: At least one immunodominant TCR beta clonotype appeared in every T-cell large granular lymphocyte leukemia patient.

Repertoires were generated with immunoSEQ multiplex PCR, while TCRdb's copy carries only in-frame clones and drops some. Among some 17,000 clones listed, about 83% were seen once. The sequenced sample consisted of peripheral blood mononuclear cells. This sequence was found in a man over 45 with T-cell large granular lymphocyte leukemia. Some clones in this sample may be carry-over from other donors' samples. The V gene is TRBV5-1, the J gene TRBJ2-5, with 8 bases identical to TRBD1. The DNA of the CDR3 is TGCGCCAGCAGCAGGACAGGGCGGTTCGAGACCCAGTACTTC. Its translation is CASSRTGRFETQYF.